This T cell receptor beta chain was captured by sequencing in a study of technical replicates of blood from several donors. Generated by immunoSEQ multiplex PCR, the TCRdb table keeps only in-frame clones and is missing some. The sample holds around 53,000 clones, about 93% seen once. The material sequenced was PBMCs. The receptor was derived from a human donor in good health. Some clones in this sample may be carry-over from other donors' samples.

CDR3 protein: CASSLLPGQGTGEQYF. The CDR3 DNA reads as TGTGCCAGCAGTCTCCTCCCGGGACAGGGGACGGGGGAGCAGTACTTC. The chain couples TRBV27 to TRBJ2-7, with TRBD1 identical over 10 bases. This CDR3 is built from 16 residues. With 5 bases clipped from V and 7 bases from J, the junction kept 14 bases outside the gene matches. Per germline, CDR1 MNHEY and CDR2 SMNVEV (reference sequence).